The 31 T cell receptor beta chains listed next were all sequenced from one sample in a study of blood T cells in healthy people across ages. A second PCR of roughly 6 to 12 cycles used a sample-barcoded 5' primer and a J-beta primer mix. A single record per CDR3 protein comes from TCRdb applying MiXCR to the 5' RACE reads. The repertoire holds about 1,400,000 distinct CDR3 sequences, approximately 60% seen once, with approximately 7% in the top ten. The sample comprised blood. These receptors came from a man younger than 35 in good health.

Points on this clonotype: A junction end diverges from the germline sequence, so it may reflect a read error. The rearrangement uses TRBV11-2 and TRBJ2-3; D not certain. The CDR3 totals 12 residues. In germline, CDR1 is SGHAT, CDR2 FQNNGV. DNA of the CDR3: TGTGCCAGCAGCCCTGTGGCAGATATGCAGTATTTT. Its protein is CASSPVADMQYF.

This chain links TRBV9 with TRBJ1-2; TRBD1 matches 11 bases. This CDR3 comprises 15 residues. The germline V gene encodes CDR1 SGDLS and CDR2 YYNGEE. V lost 3 bases to trimming and J lost 6 bases; unmatched junction nucleotides: 7. CDR3 in amino acids: CASSAGTGGSDGYTF. CDR3 bases: TGTGCCAGCAGCGCCGGGACAGGGGGAAGTGATGGCTACACCTTC.

On this clonotype: Relative to the germline gene, one junction end is altered; a read error may explain this. The chain uses TRBV27 and TRBJ1-5, with TRBD1 matching 9 bases. The CDR3 totals 14 residues. Per germline, CDR1 MNHEY and CDR2 SMNVEV (reference sequence). The CDR3 DNA reads TGTGCCGGCAGTTTGGACAGGGGTAATCAGCCCCAGCATTTT. Its protein product is CAGSLDRGNQPQHF.

This chain uses TRBV4-2 with TRBJ2-1; tentatively, D is TRBD2 (5 bases). The CDR3 contains 17 residues. In germline, CDR1 is LGHNA, CDR2 YNFKEQ. Trimming left V 0 bases short and J 8 bases short, with 20 bases between. CDR3 region: CASSQEGGLADFDEQFF. The DNA for the CDR3 is TGTGCCAGCAGCCAAGAAGGTGGTCTAGCTGATTTCGATGAGCAGTTCTTC.

CDR3 loop: CASSEPGTSWPQHF. The CDR3 DNA reads TGTGCCAGCAGTGAACCCGGCACCTCATGGCCCCAGCATTTT. V usage is TRBV6-2 or TRBV6-3 and J usage is TRBJ1-5, with D unresolved. The CDR3 runs to 14 residues. Looked up from germline, CDR1 is MNHEY and CDR2 is SVGEGT. V was cut by 5 bases and J by 9 bases, with 17 bases left in between.

The V gene is TRBV29-1, the J gene TRBJ2-7, with 10 nucleotides matching TRBD2. Trimming at V came to 4 bases and at J to 6 bases, leaving 3 bases not matched to a gene. This CDR3 is 12 amino acids long. Germline V gives CDR1 SQVTM, CDR2 ANQGSEA. The CDR3 nucleotides are TGCAGCGTTGGACTAGCGGGCGGCGAGCAGTACTTC. Its translation: CSVGLAGGEQYF.

This clonotype was observed a few times. The V gene is TRBV20-1, the J gene TRBJ2-1; 7 bases align to TRBD1. The V gene end was trimmed by 4 bases and the J gene end by 6 bases; junction bases not matched to a gene: 3. CDR3 length: 12 residues. Germline CDR1 and CDR2: DFQATT and SNEGSKA (reference sequence). This CDR3 reads CSAKRTGNEQFF. CDR3 bases: TGCAGTGCTAAACGGACAGGCAATGAGCAGTTCTTC.

The rearrangement joins TRBV20-1 to TRBJ1-1; D remains ambiguous. CDR3 length: 12 amino acids. Germline V gives CDR1 DFQATT, CDR2 SNEGSKA (reference sequence). Between the trimmed V and J ends, which lost 2 bases and 4 bases, there was a span of 8 bases. CDR3 region: CSARTGSTEAFF. CDR3 coding DNA: TGCAGTGCTAGAACGGGTAGCACTGAAGCTTTCTTT.

The chain joins TRBV7-2 to TRBJ2-1, with 9 nucleotides matching TRBD1. The germline gives CDR1 SGHTA, CDR2 FQGNSA. The CDR3 length is 16 residues. V shed 2 bases, J shed 8 bases, and the junction held 10 bases outside the gene matches. The DNA for the CDR3 is TGTGCCAGCAGCTTATATCCCGGGACAGGGTCCGATGAGCAGTTCTTC. This codes for CASSLYPGTGSDEQFF.

The chain links TRBV28 to TRBJ2-1; either TRBD1 or TRBD2 may supply D (5 bases each). The CDR3 is 14 amino acids. The V gene lost 6 bases and the J gene lost 10 bases, with 19 bases spanning the gap. CDR1 and CDR2 (germline): MDHEN, SYDVKM. In nucleotides, the CDR3 is TGTGCCAGCAGCCCCCCGGGGCGATTCTACGAGCAGTTCTTC. This encodes CASSPPGRFYEQFF.

CDR3 protein: CASSLDRSMNTEAFF. The CDR3 nucleotides are TGCGCCAGCAGCCTTGACAGGTCCATGAACACTGAAGCTTTCTTT. The rearrangement uses TRBV4-1 and TRBJ1-1, with a possible D match to TRBD1 (6 bases). The CDR3 is made up of 15 amino acids. Trimming left V 4 bases short and J 0 bases short, with 12 bases between. The V gene's germline CDR1 is MGHRA and CDR2 YSYEKL.

The V gene is TRBV12-3 or TRBV12-4, the J gene TRBJ2-1, with 10 bases fitting TRBD2. V shed 7 bases, J shed 4 bases, and the junction held 7 bases outside the gene matches. The CDR3 consists of 15 residues. The DNA for the CDR3 is TGTGCCAGCACCAGGCTAGCGGGAGTGTACAATGAGCAGTTCTTC. Protein sequence: CASTRLAGVYNEQFF.

This clonotype was seen only a few times. V and J are TRBV6-4 and TRBJ2-1; D perhaps matches TRBD1 (5 bases). The CDR3 has 14 amino acids. With 6 bases removed from V and 7 bases from J, the gap between germline ends came to 16 bases. The germline V gene encodes CDR1 MRHNA and CDR2 SNTAGT. The CDR3 reads CASSETYPGNEQFF. CDR3 sequence (DNA): TGTGCCAGCAGCGAGACCTACCCAGGGAATGAGCAGTTCTTC.

This chain connects TRBV6-6 to TRBJ2-3; 7 nucleotides align to TRBD2. From germline, CDR1 is MNHNY and CDR2 SVGAGI (reference sequence). After removal of 2 bases from V and 2 bases from J, the junction contained 4 bases not matched to a gene. CDR3 length: 15 amino acids. CDR3 in amino acids: CASSYGGRSTDTQYF. As DNA, the CDR3 is TGTGCCAGCAGTTACGGCGGGAGATCCACAGATACGCAGTATTTT.

The genes are TRBV20-1 and TRBJ1-5; tentatively, D is TRBD1 (5 bases). Per germline, CDR1 DFQATT and CDR2 SNEGSKA (reference sequence). This CDR3 comprises 13 residues. V was shortened by 0 bases and J by 6 bases, with 9 bases between the two germline ends. This CDR3 is CSARDGAGQPQHF. The CDR3 coding sequence is TGCAGTGCTAGAGACGGGGCTGGTCAGCCCCAGCATTTT.

This rearrangement joins TRBV3-1 to TRBJ2-1; unclear D gene. From germline, CDR1 is LGHDT and CDR2 YNNKEL (reference sequence). This CDR3 spans 13 amino acids. Deletions cut 3 bases from V and 9 bases from J, with 12 bases between. The CDR3 loop reads CASSQTPLGEQFF. The CDR3 DNA follows: TGTGCCAGCAGCCAGACCCCCCTAGGTGAGCAGTTCTTC.

The chain uses TRBV5-6 and TRBJ2-3; 8 bases fit TRBD2. The V and J ends lost 2 bases and 6 bases, in that order; junction bases with no gene match: 8. This CDR3 region has 15 residues. In germline, CDR1 is SGHDT, CDR2 YYEEEE. This CDR3 is CASSLVSGASDTQYF. CDR3 DNA sequence: TGTGCCAGCAGCTTAGTTAGCGGGGCCTCCGATACGCAGTATTTT.

This clonotype was observed a few times. V and J are TRBV7-9 and TRBJ2-1; no clear D. The germline CDR1 and CDR2 sequences are SEHNR and FQNEAQ (reference sequence). There are 15 residues in the CDR3. V lost 4 bases to trimming and J lost 2 bases, with 12 bases between them. The CDR3 DNA reads TGTGCCAGCAGCTCCCTCGGACGTCCCTACAATGAGCAGTTCTTC. This sequence encodes CASSSLGRPYNEQFF. The variable domain in full, completed from reference TRBV7-9 and TRBJ2-1, reads DTGVSQNPRHKITKRGQNVTFRCDPISEHNRLYWYRQTLGQGPEFLTYFQNEAQLEKSRLLSDRFSAERPKGSFSTLEIQRTEQGDSAMYLCASSSLGRPYNEQFFGPGTRLTVL.

The chain combines TRBV28 with TRBJ2-4, with 7 positions matching TRBD1. V shed 4 bases, J shed 3 bases, and the junction held 18 bases outside the gene matches. The CDR3 is 19 amino acids. Germline lookup yields CDR1 MDHEN and CDR2 SYDVKM. The CDR3 DNA sequence: TGTGCCAGCAGTTCTCCTCCCGACAGGGCGTCGTGGGTCAAAAACATTCAGTACTTC. This translates into CASSSPPDRASWVKNIQYF. Based on the CDR3 plus reference TRBV28 and TRBJ2-4, the full variable domain is DVKVTQSSRYLVKRTGEKVFLECVQDMDHENMFWYRQDPGLGLRLIYFSYDVKMKEKGDIPEGYSVSREKKERFSLILESASTNQTSMYLCASSSPPDRASWVKNIQYFGAGTRLSVL.

A few counts support this clonotype. This sequence joins TRBV11-2 and TRBJ2-3, with 8 bases lining up with TRBD2. The CDR3 consists of 16 residues. J lost 3 bases, V lost 8 bases, and 13 bases had no gene match. Germline CDR1 SGHAT, CDR2 FQNNGV. The CDR3 loop reads CASGPWGRGVTDTQYF. The CDR3 DNA follows: TGTGCCAGCGGCCCTTGGGGGCGGGGGGTAACAGATACGCAGTATTTT.

The chain recombines TRBV27 with TRBJ2-7; D tentatively fits TRBD1 or TRBD2 (6 bases each). The J call may not be correct, given that the DNA end is closer to TRBJ2-5. Germline loops: CDR1 MNHEY, CDR2 SMNVEV (reference sequence). This CDR3 contains 13 residues. The CDR3 loop reads CASSVWGAETQYF. Here the CDR3 DNA reads TGTGCCAGCAGTGTATGGGGGGCAGAGACCCAGTACTTC.

V gene TRBV4-3 combines with J gene TRBJ2-7; tentatively, D is TRBD1 (6 bases). Trimming cost V 4 bases and J 3 bases, with 22 bases left between them. The CDR3 covers 17 residues. Germline-derived CDR1 and CDR2 are LGHNA and YSLEER. The DNA of the CDR3 is TGCGCCAGCAGCCCGGACAGCAAAAAGCATCTTCTCTACGAGCAGTACTTC. It is translated as CASSPDSKKHLLYEQYF.

This chain joins TRBV6-2 or TRBV6-3 and TRBJ1-2, with a possible D match to TRBD1 (5 bases). Germline V gives CDR1 MNHEY, CDR2 SVGEGT. V lost 2 bases and J 4 bases, leaving 11 bases between the germline ends. The CDR3 extends over 14 amino acids. CDR3: CASSYDSSSYGYTF. In DNA, the CDR3 is TGTGCCAGCAGTTACGACAGCTCTTCCTATGGCTACACCTTC.

The chain joins TRBV28 to TRBJ2-3; possibly TRBD1 or TRBD2 for D (6 bases each). This CDR3 comprises 15 residues. V lost 7 bases to trimming and J lost 6 bases, with 20 bases between them. Germline CDR1 MDHEN, CDR2 SYDVKM. The CDR3 is CASTLWRGMRDTQYF. For the CDR3, the DNA is TGTGCCAGCACCCTATGGAGGGGGATGAGGGATACGCAGTATTTT.

The chain employs TRBV10-3 and TRBJ2-4; D is perhaps TRBD1 (6 bases). The end of the DNA is better explained by TRBJ2-7, so the J call may be wrong. In germline, CDR1 is ENHRY, CDR2 SYGVKD. The CDR3 covers 15 residues. The chain's CDR3 is CAISGQVSPNYEQYF. CDR3 coding DNA: TGTGCCATCAGTGGACAGGTTTCCCCGAACTACGAGCAGTACTTC.

The rearrangement joins TRBV5-5 to TRBJ2-3, with TRBD2 identical over 7 bases. V was clipped by 3 bases and J by 5 bases; unmatched bases: 6. The V gene's germline CDR1 is SGHKS and CDR2 YYEKEE (reference sequence). The CDR3 loop spans 14 amino acids. CDR3 DNA: TGTGCCAGCAGCTCCCGGACTAGTCGAGATACGCAGTATTTT. This encodes CASSSRTSRDTQYF. Full variable domain (remainder filled in from reference TRBV5-5 and TRBJ2-3): DAGVTQSPTHLIKTRGQQVTLRCSPISGHKSVSWYQQVLGQGPQFIFQYYEKEERGRGNFPDRFSARQFPNYSSELNVNALLLGDSALYLCASSSRTSRDTQYFGPGTRLTVL.

The chain recombines TRBV20-1 with TRBJ2-1; D gene unclear. The CDR3 runs to 15 residues. Germline assignment: CDR1 DFQATT and CDR2 SNEGSKA (reference sequence). V lost 2 bases and J 0 bases, leaving 11 bases between the germline ends. CDR3 DNA sequence: TGCAGTGCTAGATCACTCGGAAGCTCCTACAATGAGCAGTTCTTC. Protein sequence: CSARSLGSSYNEQFF.

The V gene is TRBV4-2, the J gene TRBJ2-7, with D uncertain. Germline assignment: CDR1 LGHNA and CDR2 YNFKEQ. The ends were cut back, 0 bases at V and 3 bases at J, with 9 bases in the middle. The CDR3 runs 14 residues. The CDR3 loop reads CASSQESQRYEQYF. DNA for the CDR3: TGTGCCAGCAGCCAAGAATCTCAGCGCTACGAGCAGTACTTC.

This clonotype occurred a few times. The rearrangement uses TRBV13 and TRBJ1-4; D is undetermined. CDR1 is PRHDT and CDR2 is FYEKMQ in the germline V gene (reference sequence). Trimming took off 5 bases at V and 2 bases at J, with 18 bases between the two ends. The CDR3 sequence is 17 residues long. CDR3 nucleotide sequence: TGTGCCAGCAGCCCGGGATTCCCAACAGATACTAATGAAAAACTGTTTTTT. Its translation: CASSPGFPTDTNEKLFF.

This clonotype came up a few times. This chain uses TRBV3-1 with TRBJ2-6; D uncertain. CDR3 length equals 14 residues. Germline assignment: CDR1 LGHDT and CDR2 YNNKEL (reference sequence). The V gene lost 3 bases and the J gene lost 2 bases, with 5 bases spanning the gap. In DNA, the CDR3 is TGTGCCAGCAGCCAGAACGCTGGGGCCAACGTCCTGACTTTC. Its translation: CASSQNAGANVLTF.

The chain carries TRBV15 and TRBJ2-5; D is unresolved. The better agreement between TRBJ2-7 and the DNA end casts doubt on the J call. CDR1 and CDR2 from the germline V gene are LNHNV and YYDKDF (reference sequence). This CDR3 contains 16 residues. CDR3 loop: CATSRDKLGMDYEQYF. CDR3 bases: TGTGCCACCAGCAGAGATAAGTTGGGAATGGATTACGAGCAGTACTTC.